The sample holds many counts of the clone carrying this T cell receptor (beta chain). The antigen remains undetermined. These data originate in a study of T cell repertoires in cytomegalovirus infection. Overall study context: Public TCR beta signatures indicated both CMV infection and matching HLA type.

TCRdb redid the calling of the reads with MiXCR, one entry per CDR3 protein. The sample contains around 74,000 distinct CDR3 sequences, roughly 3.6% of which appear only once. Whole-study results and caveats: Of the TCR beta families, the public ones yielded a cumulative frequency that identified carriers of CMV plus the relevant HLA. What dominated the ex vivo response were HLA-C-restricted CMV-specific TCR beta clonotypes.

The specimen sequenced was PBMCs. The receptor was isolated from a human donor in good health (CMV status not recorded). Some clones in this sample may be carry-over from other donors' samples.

CDR3 in DNA: TGTGCCAGTAGTTCTGTTCCCGCAGATACGCAGTATTTT. Translated: CASSSVPADTQYF. The chain carries TRBV19 and TRBJ2-3; D unresolved. This CDR3 is built from 13 residues. Per germline, CDR1 LNHDA and CDR2 SQIVND (reference sequence). V lost 5 bases, J lost 4 bases, and 10 bases lay in between.